This is a list of T cell receptor beta chains from one sample in a study of neoadjuvant anti-PD-1 for oral cavity cancer. Sequencing used immunoSEQ multiplex PCR; TCRdb keeps in-frame clones, though not all of them. The table includes about 68,000 clones, more than 75% detected once. Sequenced material: PBMCs, taken after nivolumab (anti-PD-1) treatment. These receptors all stem from a person aged 35-80 years with oral cavity squamous cell carcinoma. Both conserved end residues are part of each CDR3. A D gene is named only where the DNA matches it firmly. Rows may omit the clone size; those that give it use once, few, many or a size class.

-	-	TRBJ1-3	TRBV4-1	CASSQESRLGNTIYF	TGCGCCAGCAGCCAAGAGTCCCGTTTAGGAAACACCATATATTTT
-	-	TRBJ2-7	TRBV11-2	CASSPLIEAPYEQYF	TGTGCCAGCAGCCCGTTGATAGAGGCCCCCTACGAGCAGTACTTC
-	-	TRBJ1-1	TRBV2	CASSEERNTEAFF	TGTGCCAGCAGTGAGGAACGGAACACTGAAGCTTTCTTT
-	-	TRBJ1-5	TRBV28	CASSLWGGSGNQPQHF	TGTGCCAGCAGTTTATGGGGGGGAAGCGGCAATCAGCCCCAGCATTTT
TRBD1	-	TRBJ2-7	TRBV19	CASSIGQGYEQYF	TGTGCCAGTAGTATCGGACAGGGCTACGAGCAGTACTTC
-	-	TRBJ1-1	TRBV6-6	CASSYSFKPNTEAFF	TGTGCCAGCAGTTACTCCTTTAAGCCGAACACTGAAGCTTTCTTT
-	-	TRBJ2-7	TRBV27	CASLGFNEQYF	TGTGCCAGTTTGGGGTTCAACGAGCAGTACTTC
TRBD1	-	TRBJ1-5	TRBV5-1	CASSLEGTENQPQHF	TGCGCCAGCAGCTTGGAAGGGACAGAGAATCAGCCCCAGCATTTT
-	few	TRBJ2-3	TRBV7-2	CASSSQGGKADTQYF	TGTGCCAGCAGTTCACAGGGGGGGAAGGCAGATACGCAGTATTTT
TRBD2	-	TRBJ2-7	TRBV6-5	CASSTGLAGVEQYF	TGTGCCAGCAGCACCGGACTAGCGGGAGTCGAGCAGTACTTC
-	-	TRBJ2-7	TRBV13	CASSFAGLYYEQYF	TGTGCCAGCAGCTTTGCGGGACTCTACTACGAGCAGTACTTC
TRBD1	-	TRBJ1-4	TRBV5-1	CASSTSTGGNEKLFF	TGCGCCAGCAGCACCTCGACAGGGGGCAATGAAAAACTGTTTTTT
TRBD1	-	TRBJ1-1	TRBV18	CASSPRGQGWTEAFF	TGTGCCAGCTCACCACGGGGACAGGGGTGGACTGAAGCTTTCTTT
-	-	TRBJ1-5	TRBV19	CASSIESQGSNQPQHF	TGTGCCAGTAGTATAGAATCTCAGGGTAGCAATCAGCCCCAGCATTTT
TRBD2	few	TRBJ2-5	TRBV5-6	CASSYLAGVGETQYF	TGTGCCAGCAGTTATCTAGCGGGAGTTGGGGAGACCCAGTACTTC
TRBD1	-	TRBJ2-7	TRBV6-1	CASSEALTGDEQYF	TGTGCCAGCAGTGAAGCCTTGACAGGGGACGAGCAGTACTTC
-	-	TRBJ1-2	TRBV5-1	CASRQGPRDYGYTF	TGCGCCAGCCGCCAGGGTCCCAGAGACTATGGCTACACCTTC
TRBD1	once	TRBJ2-2	TRBV19	CASDGQVTGELFF	TGTGCCAGTGATGGACAGGTCACCGGGGAGCTGTTTTTT
-	-	TRBJ2-7	TRBV28	CASSRSLLAAYEQYF	TGTGCCAGCAGCCGCTCCTTACTAGCTGCGTACGAGCAGTACTTC
TRBD2	-	TRBJ2-2	TRBV5-1	CASSSGTSGNTGELFF	TGCGCCAGCAGCTCCGGGACTAGCGGTAACACCGGGGAGCTGTTTTTT
-	-	TRBJ1-1	TRBV6-1	CASSGFGLPLEGEAFF	TGTGCCAGCAGTGGCTTTGGGTTACCTCTCGAGGGTGAAGCTTTCTTT
-	-	TRBJ2-6	TRBV27	CASGRHGGSGANVLTF	TGTGCCAGCGGTCGACACGGGGGCTCTGGGGCCAACGTCCTGACTTTC
TRBD1	-	TRBJ1-1	TRBV6-5	CASSHLEQGAEAFF	TGTGCCAGCAGCCACCTGGAACAGGGGGCTGAAGCTTTCTTT
-	-	TRBJ2-3	TRBV2	CASSLGKGTDTQYF	TGTGCCAGCAGCCTGGGGAAAGGCACAGATACGCAGTATTTT
-	-	TRBJ1-4	TRBV5-6	CASSFTGPNEKLFF	TGTGCCAGCAGCTTTACAGGGCCAAATGAAAAACTGTTTTTT
-	-	TRBJ2-1	TRBV7-9	CASSLVGLEGNEQFF	TGTGCCAGCAGCTTAGTAGGGCTAGAAGGCAATGAGCAGTTCTTC